One and the same sample provided the 30 T cell receptor beta chains below, sequenced in a study of early T cells in non-severe SARS-CoV-2 infection. Via MiXCR, TCRdb re-called the 5' RACE reads, giving one row per CDR3 protein. The sample carries some 91,000 distinct CDR3 sequences, 9.5% to 11% recorded once. The sequencing here drew on whole blood, taken at baseline. The receptor source for this set is an adult who was a healthcare worker with PCR-confirmed SARS-CoV-2 infection or an uninfected control (not recorded which).

This clonotype was seen many times. This sequence joins TRBV20-1 and TRBJ2-5; D is undetermined. With 3 bases removed from V and 5 bases from J, the gap between germline ends came to 13 bases. The CDR3 contains 13 residues. Germline assignment: CDR1 DFQATT and CDR2 SNEGSKA (reference sequence). CDR3 residues: CSASAFMEETQYF. Here the CDR3 DNA reads TGCAGTGCTAGTGCGTTCATGGAGGAGACCCAGTACTTC.

The chain carries TRBV11-2 and TRBJ2-5; unclear D gene. V was trimmed by 1 base and J by 1 base, leaving 7 bases between them. The CDR3 is 14 residues long. Germline V CDR1 and CDR2: SGHAT, FQNNGV. This chain's CDR3 is CASSLGPVQETQYF. DNA for the CDR3: TGTGCCAGCAGCTTAGGGCCCGTCCAAGAGACCCAGTACTTC.

The chain links TRBV2 to TRBJ1-6; no reliable D call. Trimming removed 6 bases at V and 5 bases at J, with 5 bases between. Germline V lookup: CDR1 SNHLY, CDR2 FYNNEI. CDR3 length: 12 residues. CDR3 sequence (DNA): TGTGCCAGCAGCAGAGATAATTCACCCCTCCACTTT. It translates to CASSRDNSPLHF.

The chain carries TRBV6-2 or TRBV6-3 and TRBJ2-7; 12 bases are a match to TRBD2. In germline, CDR1 is MNHEY, CDR2 SVGEGT. The V segment lost 5 bases and the J segment 0 bases; nucleotides outside the gene matches: 5. The CDR3 runs 16 residues. The CDR3 coding sequence is TGTGCCAGCAGTCCGATGACTAGCGGGAGCTCCTACGAGCAGTACTTC. Translation: CASSPMTSGSSYEQYF.

The sample holds many counts of this clonotype. V gene TRBV10-3 combines with J gene TRBJ2-5, with 10 bases that match TRBD2. V was pared by 10 bases and J by 5 bases, with 13 bases of the junction left unmatched. Germline V gene lookup returns CDR1 ENHRY and CDR2 SYGVKD. The CDR3 runs 15 residues. CDR3 in amino acids: CATRSSGGWWETQYF. CDR3 DNA sequence: TGTGCCACGCGATCTAGCGGGGGATGGTGGGAGACCCAGTACTTC.

The rearrangement joins TRBV7-2 to TRBJ1-1, with D uncertain. Germline loops: CDR1 SGHTA, CDR2 FQGNSA. This CDR3 region has 14 residues. The ends were cut back, 0 bases at V and 1 base at J, with 6 bases in the middle. In DNA form, the CDR3 reads TGTGCCAGCAGCTTAGCGCGGGAGAACACTGAAGCTTTCTTT. This gives the protein CASSLARENTEAFF.

This clonotype was seen many times. CDR3 DNA: TGTGCCTGGAGCGAACCTAGCGGGGGGAAATACGAGCAGTACTTC. Its translation is CAWSEPSGGKYEQYF. The V call is TRBV30, the J call TRBJ2-7, with 11 bases identical to TRBD2. V lost 3 bases and J lost 4; bases outside the gene matches: 8. The CDR3 runs to 15 residues. The V gene's germline CDR1 is GTSNPN and CDR2 SVGIG (reference sequence).

This chain links TRBV12-3 or TRBV12-4 with TRBJ2-7; 7 bases match TRBD2. The CDR3 contains 14 residues. Trimming took 3 bases from V and 1 from J; bases not matched to a gene: 3. The CDR3 is CASSFTSASYEQYF. DNA for the CDR3: TGTGCCAGCAGTTTCACTAGCGCATCCTACGAGCAGTACTTC.

This clonotype has a handful of counts. The CDR3 DNA reads TGCAGCGGATTTGCAACTGGGGATACGCAGTATTTT. Translating it yields CSGFATGDTQYF. This rearrangement joins TRBV29-1 to TRBJ2-3, with D uncertain. The CDR3 length is 12 residues. Germline CDR1 is SQVTM and CDR2 is ANQGSEA. With 7 bases removed from V and 6 bases from J, the gap between germline ends came to 14 bases.

In this sample, this clonotype turned up many times. The CDR3 DNA reads as TGTGCCAGCAGCCAGTTTAGCGGGGGCGAACCTGGGGCCAACGTCCTGACTTTC. Translated, it gives CASSQFSGGEPGANVLTF. The chain couples TRBV4-2 to TRBJ2-6; TRBD2 aligns across 9 bases. The CDR3 runs to 18 residues. CDR1 is LGHNA and CDR2 is YNFKEQ in the germline V gene. The V gene end was trimmed by 3 bases and the J gene end by 2 bases; junction bases not matched to a gene: 8.

The chain carries TRBV4-2 and TRBJ2-7; 10 positions match TRBD2. The V gene end was trimmed by 1 base and the J gene end by 5 bases; junction bases not matched to a gene: 2. CDR3 length: 14 amino acids. Germline CDR1 is LGHNA and CDR2 is YNFKEQ. The CDR3 here is CASSQGLAGDEQYF. The CDR3 DNA reads as TGTGCCAGCAGCCAAGGACTAGCGGGCGACGAGCAGTACTTC.

This clonotype was picked up many times. V and J are TRBV10-3 and TRBJ1-4; maybe TRBD1 (6 bases). The V gene's germline CDR1 is ENHRY and CDR2 SYGVKD. V lost 2 bases, J lost 4 bases, and 17 bases lay in between. The CDR3 has 17 amino acids. The CDR3 nucleotides read TGTGCCATCAGTGAGGACCCCCTGACAGGCCTTAATGAAAAACTGTTTTTT. Amino acids: CAISEDPLTGLNEKLFF.

V is TRBV20-1 and J is TRBJ2-1; 10 nucleotides align to TRBD1. The trim removed 0 bases at V and 4 bases at J, leaving 6 bases unmatched. The CDR3 is made up of 16 amino acids. Germline V gene lookup returns CDR1 DFQATT and CDR2 SNEGSKA (reference sequence). CDR3 amino acids: CSARDAGTGDYNEQFF. The CDR3 DNA reads TGCAGTGCTAGAGACGCCGGGACAGGGGATTACAATGAGCAGTTCTTC.

This clonotype was detected ten times or more. The chain uses TRBV20-1 and TRBJ2-3; 13 nucleotides agree with TRBD2. Germline loops: CDR1 DFQATT, CDR2 SNEGSKA (reference sequence). The CDR3 has 15 amino acids. V lost 5 bases, J lost 4 bases, and 6 bases stayed unmatched. CDR3 amino acids: CSAGGTSGNPDTQYF. In DNA form, the CDR3 reads TGCAGTGCTGGAGGGACTAGCGGGAACCCAGATACGCAGTATTTT.

The rearrangement uses TRBV9 and TRBJ1-2, with D hard to call. The CDR3 is made up of 13 amino acids. Germline V lookup: CDR1 SGDLS, CDR2 YYNGEE. The ends were cut back, 5 bases at V and 5 bases at J, with 13 bases in the middle. DNA of the CDR3: TGTGCCAGCAGTTCGACACTCTTGTATGGCTACACCTTC. It yields the protein CASSSTLLYGYTF.

This clonotype was detected ten times or more. The chain employs TRBV20-1 and TRBJ1-4; D not certain. The CDR3 runs to 12 residues. Trimming cost V 2 bases and J 5 bases, with 6 bases left between them. CDR1 and CDR2 (germline): DFQATT, SNEGSKA (reference sequence). The CDR3 nucleotides read TGCAGTGCTAGAATTGTGAATGAAAAACTGTTTTTT. The encoded protein is CSARIVNEKLFF.

This clonotype has just a few counts. J is TRBJ2-6 and V is TRBV28; no reliable D call. V was shortened by 10 bases and J by 0 bases, with 10 bases between the two germline ends. The CDR3 is 14 amino acids. Germline V gives CDR1 MDHEN, CDR2 SYDVKM. The DNA of the CDR3 is TGTGCCATCCCACTCTTCTCTGGGGCCAACGTCCTGACTTTC. Translation gives CAIPLFSGANVLTF.

This clonotype has a count of ten or more. The chain employs TRBV4-2 and TRBJ2-2; 7 bases agree with TRBD1. The ends lost 0 bases at V and 0 bases at J; junction bases unmatched: 7. In germline, CDR1 is LGHNA, CDR2 YNFKEQ. This CDR3 comprises 18 residues. In DNA form, the CDR3 reads TGTGCCAGCAGCCAAGAGGAAGAAGGGGGCGCGAACACCGGGGAGCTGTTTTTT. It codes for CASSQEEEGGANTGELFF.

This clonotype was recorded at least ten times. This chain connects TRBV7-2 to TRBJ2-1; D may be TRBD2 (6 bases). There are 12 residues in the CDR3. Germline V gives CDR1 SGHTA, CDR2 FQGNSA. Trimming removed 3 bases from V and 10 bases from J, with 10 bases in between. The CDR3: CASSFVSGEQFF. The CDR3 region has the DNA TGTGCCAGCAGCTTTGTTAGCGGAGAGCAGTTCTTC.

This clonotype was detected only a few times. The chain uses TRBV5-1 and TRBJ2-1; 14 nucleotides agree with TRBD2. CDR1 and CDR2 from the germline V gene are SGHRS and YFSETQ. The trim removed 2 bases at V and 2 bases at J, leaving 6 bases unmatched. This CDR3 contains 18 residues. The CDR3 sequence is CASSFLRTSGGPYNEQFF. The CDR3 coding sequence is TGCGCCAGCAGCTTCCTTAGGACTAGCGGGGGGCCCTACAATGAGCAGTTCTTC.

The chain employs TRBV20-1 and TRBJ1-1; no clear D. Between the trimmed V and J ends, which lost 2 bases and 8 bases, there was a span of 12 bases. Germline loops: CDR1 DFQATT, CDR2 SNEGSKA (reference sequence). The CDR3 has 12 amino acids. In DNA, the CDR3 is TGCAGTGCTAGATACCGGGCCTCAGAAGCTTTCTTT. Its translation is CSARYRASEAFF.

There are a few counts of this clonotype. The gene calls are TRBV29-1 and TRBJ1-1, with no clear D. Trimming shortened V by 5 bases and J by 6 bases, and 16 bases separated the two germline ends. The CDR3 spans 13 residues. The germline V gene has CDR1 SQVTM and CDR2 ANQGSEA. This CDR3 reads CSVSGSLSAEAFF. In nucleotides, the CDR3 is TGCAGCGTTTCGGGGTCTCTGTCCGCTGAAGCTTTCTTT.

The V gene is TRBV9, the J gene TRBJ2-1; no firm D call. Germline V gene data show CDR1 as SGDLS and CDR2 as YYNGEE. CDR3 size: 13 residues. V was trimmed by 4 bases and J by 3 bases, leaving 8 bases between them. The CDR3 reads CASSFRLYNEQFF. The CDR3 DNA reads as TGTGCCAGCAGCTTCCGACTCTACAATGAGCAGTTCTTC.

The chain employs TRBV19 and TRBJ2-7; no reliable D call. The CDR3 runs to 16 residues. Trimming stripped 5 bases from V and 1 base from J, with 18 bases between. Per germline, CDR1 LNHDA and CDR2 SQIVND (reference sequence). The DNA for the CDR3 is TGTGCCAGTAGTCCCGAGATATTTATGAATTCCTACGAGCAGTACTTC. Its translation: CASSPEIFMNSYEQYF.

This clonotype was picked up a small number of times. This chain connects TRBV14 to TRBJ1-5; possibly TRBD1 for D (6 bases). V was shortened by 1 base and J by 4 bases, with 8 bases between the two germline ends. CDR1 is SGHDN, CDR2 FVKESK, per germline. The length of the CDR3 is 14 residues. CDR3: CASSQGGPNQPQHF. DNA for the CDR3: TGTGCCAGCAGCCAAGGGGGGCCGAATCAGCCCCAGCATTTT.

The sample holds a few counts of this clonotype. The genes are TRBV6-1 and TRBJ1-2; maybe TRBD1 (5 bases). The V gene lost 0 bases and the J gene lost 6 bases, with 8 bases spanning the gap. The germline V gene has CDR1 MNHNS and CDR2 SASEGT. The CDR3 has 13 residues. The CDR3: CASSEAPGNGYTF. CDR3 in DNA: TGTGCCAGCAGTGAAGCCCCAGGGAATGGCTACACCTTC.

This clonotype has a handful of counts. The genes are TRBV6-2 or TRBV6-3 and TRBJ1-5; 7 nucleotides line up with TRBD1. CDR3 size: 16 residues. V dropped 6 bases and J dropped 3; count of bases not matched to a gene: 11. Germline values: CDR1 MNHEY, CDR2 SVGEGT. The CDR3 bases are TGTGCCAGCAGGACACAGGGGAAGGGGCACAATCAGCCCCAGCATTTT. As protein: CASRTQGKGHNQPQHF.

There are many counts of this clonotype. This chain joins TRBV5-4 and TRBJ2-7, with 10 bases matching TRBD1. There are 15 residues in the CDR3. Unmatched junction bases numbered 6, after V lost 4 bases and J lost 2 bases. Germline V gene lookup returns CDR1 SGHNT and CDR2 YYREEE (reference sequence). CDR3 residues: CASSTRTGGTYEQYF. CDR3 sequence (DNA): TGTGCCAGCAGCACCCGGACAGGGGGTACCTACGAGCAGTACTTC.

This clonotype occurred a few times. V and J are TRBV4-1 and TRBJ2-2; 7 bases fit TRBD1. V trimming: 0 bases; J trimming: 6 bases; junction bases outside the gene matches: 4. The CDR3 covers 15 residues. Germline loops: CDR1 MGHRA, CDR2 YSYEKL. The CDR3 DNA follows: TGCGCCAGCAGCCAAGACGGGACAGAGGCCGGGGAGCTGTTTTTT. This sequence encodes CASSQDGTEAGELFF.

This clonotype was observed a handful of times. This chain links TRBV10-2 with TRBJ2-3; D not resolved. Germline V gives CDR1 WSHSY, CDR2 SAAADI. Trimming took 6 bases from V and 6 from J, leaving 10 bases between them. This CDR3 is built from 12 residues. The CDR3 region has the DNA TGCGCCAGCAGCTTCGAAAAGGATACGCAGTATTTT. This gives the protein CASSFEKDTQYF.